This TCR beta chain appears in the sequencing data of a study of T cells in Graves' hyperthyroidism and ophthalmopathy. General observations from the study: Blood also showed most of the thyroid clonotypes that were expanded above 0.001.

Ophthalmopathy patients all had a Clinical Activity Score of at least 3, a NOSPECS grade of at least 4 and disease under 3 months old. RNA transcripts yielded amplified TCR beta CDR3 regions. When the TCR CDR3 underwent first-round RT-PCR, the HTBI primer set was used. TCRdb redid the calling of the multiplex PCR reads with MiXCR, one entry per CDR3 protein. The table lists hundreds of thousands of distinct CDR3 sequences, more than 15% of them singletons. Germline assignment: CDR1 SGHRS and CDR2 YFSETQ. Trimming cost V 4 bases and J 3 bases, with 14 bases left between them. The CDR3 sequence is 14 residues long. This clonotype has at least ten counts. No antigen is known for it.

The clonotype was recovered from a woman in her fifties or sixties with Graves' ophthalmopathy. The chain combines TRBV5-1 with TRBJ2-7; maybe TRBD2 (6 bases). Material: blood. The CDR3 coding sequence is TGCGCCAGCAGCCCGGGACTGAACCTCTACGAGCAGTACTTC. This gives the protein CASSPGLNLYEQYF. The full variable domain, in which reference TRBV5-1 and TRBJ2-7 provide the parts outside the CDR3, is KAGVTQTPRYLIKTRGQQVTLSCSPISGHRSVSWYQQTPGQGLQFLFEYFSETQRNKGNFPGRFSGRQFSNSRSEMNVSTLELGDSALYLCASSPGLNLYEQYFGPGTRLTVT.